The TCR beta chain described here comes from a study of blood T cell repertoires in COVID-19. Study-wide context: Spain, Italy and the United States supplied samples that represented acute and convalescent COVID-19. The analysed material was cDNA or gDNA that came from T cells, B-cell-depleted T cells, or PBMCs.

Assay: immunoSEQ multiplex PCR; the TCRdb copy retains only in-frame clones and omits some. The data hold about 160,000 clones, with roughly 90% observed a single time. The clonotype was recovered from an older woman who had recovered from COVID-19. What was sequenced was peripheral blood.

The CDR3 DNA is TGTGCCAGCAGCACGTACGGCTCTGGAAACACCATATATTTT. Its protein product is CASSTYGSGNTIYF. J is TRBJ1-3 and V is TRBV9; unclear D gene. This CDR3 is 14 amino acids long. Germline values: CDR1 SGDLS, CDR2 YYNGEE. Trimming stripped 4 bases from V and 0 bases from J, with 8 bases between.